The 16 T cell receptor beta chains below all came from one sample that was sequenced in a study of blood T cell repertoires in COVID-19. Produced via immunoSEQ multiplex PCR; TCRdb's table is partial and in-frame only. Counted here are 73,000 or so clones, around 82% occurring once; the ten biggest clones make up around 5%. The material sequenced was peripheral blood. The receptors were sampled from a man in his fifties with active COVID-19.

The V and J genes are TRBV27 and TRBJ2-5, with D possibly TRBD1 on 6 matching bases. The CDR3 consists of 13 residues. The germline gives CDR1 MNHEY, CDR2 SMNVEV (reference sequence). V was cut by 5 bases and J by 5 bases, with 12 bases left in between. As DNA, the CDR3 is TGTGCCAGCAGTCTAGACAGGCTGGAGACCCAGTACTTC. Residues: CASSLDRLETQYF.

The CDR3 sequence is CASSLRGGDQETQYF. The CDR3, as DNA: TGTGCCAGCAGCTTACGCGGGGGGGATCAAGAGACCCAGTACTTC. This rearrangement joins TRBV7-6 to TRBJ2-5, with TRBD2 matching over 9 bases. With 2 bases clipped from V and 2 bases from J, the junction kept 3 bases outside the gene matches. Germline CDR1 is SGHVS and CDR2 is FNYEAQ. There are 15 residues in the CDR3.

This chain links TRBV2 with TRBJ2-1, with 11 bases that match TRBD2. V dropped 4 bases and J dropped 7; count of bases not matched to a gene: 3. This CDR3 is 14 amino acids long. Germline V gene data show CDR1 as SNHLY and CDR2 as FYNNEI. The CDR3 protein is CASSVAGGRNEQFF. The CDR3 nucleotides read TGTGCCAGCAGTGTAGCGGGGGGGCGTAATGAGCAGTTCTTC.

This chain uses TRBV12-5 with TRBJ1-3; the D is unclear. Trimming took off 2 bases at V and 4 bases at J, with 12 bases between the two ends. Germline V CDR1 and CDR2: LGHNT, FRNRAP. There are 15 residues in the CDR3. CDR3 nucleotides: TGTGCTAGTGGTTTGTTCCCGAATCGGGGAAACACCATATATTTT. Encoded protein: CASGLFPNRGNTIYF.

As DNA, the CDR3 is TGTGCCAGCAGCCAGCCAGACAGGGATTACACTGAAGCTTTCTTT. The encoded protein is CASSQPDRDYTEAFF. V is TRBV7-8 and J is TRBJ1-1, with 7 bases aligning to TRBD1. Germline V gives CDR1 SGHVS, CDR2 FQNEAQ. The CDR3 loop spans 15 amino acids. V lost 5 bases to trimming and J lost 3 bases; unmatched junction nucleotides: 9.

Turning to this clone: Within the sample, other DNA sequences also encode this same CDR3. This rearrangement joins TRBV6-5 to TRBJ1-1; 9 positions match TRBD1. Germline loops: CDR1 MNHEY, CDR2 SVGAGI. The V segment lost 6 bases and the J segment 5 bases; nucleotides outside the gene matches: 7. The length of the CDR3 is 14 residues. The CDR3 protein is CASRTGTGKTEAFF. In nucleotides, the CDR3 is TGTGCCAGCAGAACCGGGACAGGGAAAACTGAAGCTTTCTTT.

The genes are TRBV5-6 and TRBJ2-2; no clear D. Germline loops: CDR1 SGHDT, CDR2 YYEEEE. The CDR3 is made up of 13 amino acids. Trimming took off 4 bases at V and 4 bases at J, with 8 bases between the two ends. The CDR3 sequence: CASSRSVTGELFF. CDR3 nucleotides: TGTGCCAGCAGCCGGAGTGTCACCGGGGAGCTGTTTTTT.

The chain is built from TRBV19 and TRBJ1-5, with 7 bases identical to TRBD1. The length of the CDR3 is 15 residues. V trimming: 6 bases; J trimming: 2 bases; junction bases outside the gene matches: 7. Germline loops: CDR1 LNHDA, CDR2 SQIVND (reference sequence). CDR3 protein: CASRTQGGGNQPQHF. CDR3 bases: TGTGCCAGTAGGACCCAGGGGGGCGGCAATCAGCCCCAGCATTTT.

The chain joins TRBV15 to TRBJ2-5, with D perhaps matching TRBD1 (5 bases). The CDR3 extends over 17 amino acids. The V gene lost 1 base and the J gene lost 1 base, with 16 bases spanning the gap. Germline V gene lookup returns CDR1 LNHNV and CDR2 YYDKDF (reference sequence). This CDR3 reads CATSRVRRATAQETQYF. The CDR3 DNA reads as TGTGCCACCAGCAGAGTGCGTCGGGCGACAGCCCAAGAGACCCAGTACTTC.

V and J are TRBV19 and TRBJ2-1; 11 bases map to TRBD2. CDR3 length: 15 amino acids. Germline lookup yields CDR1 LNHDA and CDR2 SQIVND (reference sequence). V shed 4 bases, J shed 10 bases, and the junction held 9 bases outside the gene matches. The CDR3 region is CASSRTARTSGEQFF. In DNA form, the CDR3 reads TGTGCCAGTAGTAGGACAGCTAGGACTAGCGGGGAGCAGTTCTTC.

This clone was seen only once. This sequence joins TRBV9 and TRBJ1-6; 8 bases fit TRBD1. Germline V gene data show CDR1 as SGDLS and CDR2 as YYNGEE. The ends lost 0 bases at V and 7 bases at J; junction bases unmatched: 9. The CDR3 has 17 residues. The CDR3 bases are TGTGCCAGCAGCGTAGGACCAGGGGGCAGGGACAATTCACCCCTCCACTTT. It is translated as CASSVGPGGRDNSPLHF.

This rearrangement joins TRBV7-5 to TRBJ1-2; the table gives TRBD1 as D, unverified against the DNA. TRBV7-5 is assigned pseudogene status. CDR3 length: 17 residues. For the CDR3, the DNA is TGTGCCAGAAGCTTATCCGGGACACAACTTACTAACTATGGCTACACCTTC. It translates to CARSLSGTQLTNYGYTF.

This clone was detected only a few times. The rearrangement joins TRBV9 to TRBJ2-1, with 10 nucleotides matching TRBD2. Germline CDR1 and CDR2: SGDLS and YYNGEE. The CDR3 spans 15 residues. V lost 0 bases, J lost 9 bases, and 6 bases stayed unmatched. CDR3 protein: CASSVGASGRGEQFF. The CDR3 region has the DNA TGTGCCAGCAGCGTAGGGGCTAGCGGGAGAGGTGAGCAGTTCTTC.

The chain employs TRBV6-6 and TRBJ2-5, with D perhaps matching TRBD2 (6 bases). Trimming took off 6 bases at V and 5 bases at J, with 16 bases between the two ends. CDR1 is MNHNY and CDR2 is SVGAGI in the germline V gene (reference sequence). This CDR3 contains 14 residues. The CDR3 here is CASSLDPGSETQYF. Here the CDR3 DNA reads TGTGCCAGCAGCCTGGACCCCGGGAGTGAGACCCAGTACTTC.

CDR3 coding DNA: TGTGCCTGGCTGGGACAGGCAAAAAATGAAAAACTGTTTTTT. This sequence encodes CAWLGQAKNEKLFF. The V and J genes are TRBV30 and TRBJ1-4, with 8 bases identical to TRBD1. V shed 5 bases, J shed 5 bases, and the junction held 7 bases outside the gene matches. Germline V gene sequence: CDR1 GTSNPN, CDR2 SVGIG (reference sequence). This CDR3 comprises 14 residues.

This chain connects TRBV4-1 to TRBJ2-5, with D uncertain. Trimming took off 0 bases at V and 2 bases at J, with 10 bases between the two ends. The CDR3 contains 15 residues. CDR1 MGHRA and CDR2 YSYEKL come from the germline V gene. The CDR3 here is CASSQDPPLQETQYF. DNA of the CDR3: TGCGCCAGCAGCCAAGACCCTCCCCTTCAAGAGACCCAGTACTTC.